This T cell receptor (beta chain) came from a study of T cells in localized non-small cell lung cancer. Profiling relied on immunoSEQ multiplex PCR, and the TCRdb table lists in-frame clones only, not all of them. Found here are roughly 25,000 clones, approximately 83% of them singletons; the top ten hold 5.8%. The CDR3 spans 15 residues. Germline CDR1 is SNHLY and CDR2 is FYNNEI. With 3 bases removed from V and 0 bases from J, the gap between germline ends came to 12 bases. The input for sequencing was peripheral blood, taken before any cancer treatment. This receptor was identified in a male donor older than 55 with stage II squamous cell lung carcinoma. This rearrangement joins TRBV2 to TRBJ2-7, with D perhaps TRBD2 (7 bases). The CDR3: CASSERGRSSYEQYF. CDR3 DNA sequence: TGTGCCAGCAGTGAGCGGGGGCGGAGCTCCTACGAGCAGTACTTC. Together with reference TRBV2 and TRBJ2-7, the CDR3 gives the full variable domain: EPEVTQTPSHQVTQMGQEVILRCVPISNHLYFYWYRQILGQKVEFLVSFYNNEISEKSEIFDDQFSVERPDGSNFTLKIRSTKLEDSAMYFCASSERGRSSYEQYFGPGTRLTVT.